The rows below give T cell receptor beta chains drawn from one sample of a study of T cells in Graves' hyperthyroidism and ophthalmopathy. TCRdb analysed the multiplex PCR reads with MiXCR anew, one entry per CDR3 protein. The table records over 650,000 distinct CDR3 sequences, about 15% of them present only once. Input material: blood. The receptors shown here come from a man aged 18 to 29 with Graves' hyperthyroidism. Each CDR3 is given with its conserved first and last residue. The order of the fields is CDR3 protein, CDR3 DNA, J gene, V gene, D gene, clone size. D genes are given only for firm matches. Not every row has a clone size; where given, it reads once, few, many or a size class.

CDR3 protein: CATSRGTSGNTYEQYF; CDR3 DNA: TGTGCCACCAGCAGAGGGACTAGCGGCAATACCTACGAGCAGTACTTC; J gene: TRBJ2-7; V gene: TRBV15; D gene: TRBD2; clone size: .
CDR3 protein: CASSLHRQGSGNTIYF; CDR3 DNA: TGCGCCAGCAGCTTGCACCGACAGGGCTCTGGAAACACCATATATTTT; J gene: TRBJ1-3; V gene: TRBV5-1; D gene: TRBD1; clone size: .
CDR3 protein: CASSEYSDYEQYF; CDR3 DNA: TGTGCCAGCAGTGAATACAGCGACTACGAGCAGTACTTC; J gene: TRBJ2-7; V gene: TRBV6-1; D gene: .; clone size: few
CDR3 protein: CASSQTPNSGANVLTF; CDR3 DNA: TGCGCCAGCAGCCAAACACCGAACTCTGGGGCCAACGTCCTGACTTTC; J gene: TRBJ2-6; V gene: TRBV4-1; D gene: .; clone size: .
CDR3 protein: CASSTPRGLQYF; CDR3 DNA: TGCGCCAGCAGCACCCCTAGAGGTCTTCAGTACTTC; J gene: TRBJ2-4; V gene: TRBV5-1; D gene: .; clone size: .
CDR3 protein: CASSPFGVQNTGELFF; CDR3 DNA: TGTGCCAGCTCACCATTTGGAGTACAGAACACCGGGGAGCTGTTTTTT; J gene: TRBJ2-2; V gene: TRBV18; D gene: .; clone size: .
CDR3 protein: CASSWAGTSGPYEQYF; CDR3 DNA: TGTGCCAGCAGCTGGGCCGGGACTAGCGGACCCTACGAGCAGTACTTC; J gene: TRBJ2-7; V gene: TRBV7-9; D gene: TRBD2; clone size: .
CDR3 protein: CASSSYEGATDTQYF; CDR3 DNA: TGTGCCAGCAGTTCGTACGAAGGGGCCACAGATACGCAGTATTTT; J gene: TRBJ2-3; V gene: TRBV27; D gene: .; clone size: many
CDR3 protein: CASSEAGDSYEQYF; CDR3 DNA: TGTGCCAGCAGTGAAGCGGGGGACAGCTACGAGCAGTACTTC; J gene: TRBJ2-7; V gene: TRBV2; D gene: TRBD1; clone size: .
CDR3 protein: CASSWGDKPGETQYF; CDR3 DNA: TGTGCCAGCAGCTGGGGGGACAAGCCCGGGGAGACCCAGTACTTC; J gene: TRBJ2-5; V gene: TRBV5-8; D gene: .; clone size: few
CDR3 protein: CAVWGQGTYEQYF; CDR3 DNA: TGTGCCGTCTGGGGACAGGGGACCTACGAGCAGTACTTC; J gene: TRBJ2-7; V gene: TRBV28; D gene: TRBD1; clone size: few
CDR3 protein: CASSLELLNEQFF; CDR3 DNA: TGTGCCAGCAGCTTAGAACTCCTCAATGAGCAGTTCTTC; J gene: TRBJ2-1; V gene: TRBV11-2; D gene: .; clone size: many
CDR3 protein: CAPPGLVESSYNEQFF; CDR3 DNA: TGTGCCCCGCCAGGGTTGGTCGAAAGCTCCTACAATGAGCAGTTCTTC; J gene: TRBJ2-1; V gene: TRBV24-1; D gene: .; clone size: few